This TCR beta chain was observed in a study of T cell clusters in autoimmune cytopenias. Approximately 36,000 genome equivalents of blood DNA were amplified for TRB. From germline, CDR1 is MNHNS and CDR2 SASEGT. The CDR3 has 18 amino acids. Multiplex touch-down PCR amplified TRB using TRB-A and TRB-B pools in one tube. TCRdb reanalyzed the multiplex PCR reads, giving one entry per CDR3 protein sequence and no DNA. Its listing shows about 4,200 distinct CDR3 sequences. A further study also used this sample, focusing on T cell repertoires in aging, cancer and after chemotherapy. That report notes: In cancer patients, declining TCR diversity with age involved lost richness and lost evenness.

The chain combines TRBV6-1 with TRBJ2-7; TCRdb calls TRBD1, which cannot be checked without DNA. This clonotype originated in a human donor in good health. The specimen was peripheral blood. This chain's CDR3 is CASSESGFDSRKHYEQYF.